Listed below are T cell receptor beta chains from one sample, sequenced in a study of T cells in tumors after PD-1 blockade. Repertoires were generated with immunoSEQ multiplex PCR, while TCRdb's copy carries only in-frame clones and drops some. This sample has approximately 60,000 clones; around 72% occur once, and the top ten carry about 4.8%. The sample here was PBMCs, taken after anti-PD-1 treatment. These receptors came from a human donor with basal cell carcinoma. CDR3s include the opening cysteine and the closing phenylalanine or tryptophan. D genes are given only for firm matches. Some rows have no size entry. The others give once, few or many, or a class for an expanded clone.

CDR3 DNA: TGTGCCAGTACCCCCCAGAGCTCCTATAATTCACCCCTCCACTTT
CDR3 protein: CASTPQSSYNSPLHF
clone size: NA
V gene: TRBV19
J gene: TRBJ1-6
D gene: NA

CDR3 DNA: TGTGCCAGTAGTATGGGTAGTCCGGGACAGGGGATTTACGAGCAGTACTTC
CDR3 protein: CASSMGSPGQGIYEQYF
clone size: NA
V gene: TRBV19
J gene: TRBJ2-7
D gene: TRBD1

CDR3 DNA: TGTGCCAGCAGTCCGACACTGATGAACACTGAAGCTTTCTTT
CDR3 protein: CASSPTLMNTEAFF
clone size: NA
V gene: TRBV6-5
J gene: TRBJ1-1
D gene: NA

CDR3 DNA: TGTGCCAGCAGTGAATGGGAAACCTACGAGCAGTACTTC
CDR3 protein: CASSEWETYEQYF
clone size: NA
V gene: TRBV6-1
J gene: TRBJ2-7
D gene: NA

CDR3 DNA: TGCGCCAGCAGCCCAAGACGACTAGCGCGGCATGATACGCAGTATTTT
CDR3 protein: CASSPRRLARHDTQYF
clone size: NA
V gene: TRBV4-1
J gene: TRBJ2-3
D gene: TRBD2

CDR3 DNA: TGCGCCAGCAGCCCCAGGAGGGATTACCAAGAGACCCAGTACTTC
CDR3 protein: CASSPRRDYQETQYF
clone size: NA
V gene: TRBV10-1
J gene: TRBJ2-5
D gene: NA

CDR3 DNA: TGTGCTAGTGGTTGGACAGGGCAAGCAAATACTGAAGCTTTCTTT
CDR3 protein: CASGWTGQANTEAFF
clone size: NA
V gene: TRBV12-5
J gene: TRBJ1-1
D gene: TRBD1

CDR3 DNA: TGTGCCAGCAGTCGGACAGGGAGCAATCAGCCCCAGCATTTT
CDR3 protein: CASSRTGSNQPQHF
clone size: NA
V gene: TRBV2
J gene: TRBJ1-5
D gene: TRBD1

CDR3 DNA: TGTGCCAGCAGCCCCGGGACAGCAGCCTACGAGCAGTACTTC
CDR3 protein: CASSPGTAAYEQYF
clone size: NA
V gene: TRBV3-1/TRBV3-2
J gene: TRBJ2-7
D gene: TRBD1

CDR3 DNA: TGCGCCAGCAGCTCCCGGGACTACCCCTACGAGCAGTACTTC
CDR3 protein: CASSSRDYPYEQYF
clone size: NA
V gene: TRBV5-1
J gene: TRBJ2-7
D gene: TRBD2

CDR3 DNA: TGTGCCAGCAGCCAAGTAACTGGGGATACGCAGTATTTT
CDR3 protein: CASSQVTGDTQYF
clone size: few
V gene: TRBV4-2
J gene: TRBJ2-3
D gene: NA

CDR3 DNA: TGTGCCAGCAGCGTAGCTACGGGCAATCAGCCCCAGCATTTT
CDR3 protein: CASSVATGNQPQHF
clone size: NA
V gene: TRBV9
J gene: TRBJ1-5
D gene: NA

CDR3 DNA: TGTGCCAGCAGTGAAGGGGATGAGCAGCCCCAGCATTTT
CDR3 protein: CASSEGDEQPQHF
clone size: few
V gene: TRBV6-1
J gene: TRBJ1-5
D gene: NA

CDR3 DNA: TGTGCCAGCAGTACCCTAGCGGGGGGCGATACGCAGTATTTT
CDR3 protein: CASSTLAGGDTQYF
clone size: NA
V gene: TRBV27
J gene: TRBJ2-3
D gene: TRBD2

CDR3 DNA: TGTGCCAGCAGCCCGGGAAATCAGCCCCAGCATTTT
CDR3 protein: CASSPGNQPQHF
clone size: NA
V gene: TRBV28
J gene: TRBJ1-5
D gene: NA

CDR3 DNA: TGTGCCAGCAGCTTAGGATCCCCATGGGGGGGGGCCGTCAGTGAGCAGTTCTTC
CDR3 protein: CASSLGSPWGGAVSEQFF
clone size: NA
V gene: TRBV13
J gene: TRBJ2-1
D gene: NA

CDR3 DNA: TGTGCCAGCAGTTTAGAGGCAGGGGGCCAAAACGAGCAGTACTTC
CDR3 protein: CASSLEAGGQNEQYF
clone size: NA
V gene: TRBV28
J gene: TRBJ2-7
D gene: TRBD1

CDR3 DNA: TGTGCCAGCAGCTCTCCCCGGGGGGAAAAACTGTTTTTT
CDR3 protein: CASSSPRGEKLFF
clone size: few
V gene: TRBV13
J gene: TRBJ1-4
D gene: NA

CDR3 DNA: TGTGCCACACAGGACTATAACGCTGAAGCTTTCTTT
CDR3 protein: CATQDYNAEAFF
clone size: few
V gene: TRBV10-3
J gene: TRBJ1-1
D gene: NA

CDR3 DNA: TGTGCCAGCAGCTTGGTCAGTGGAGGAAAAGGCTACACCTTC
CDR3 protein: CASSLVSGGKGYTF
clone size: NA
V gene: TRBV5-6
J gene: TRBJ1-2
D gene: NA

CDR3 DNA: TGTGCCAGCAGCCAAGATCCCGGGACAGGAACGGGAAACACCATATATTTT
CDR3 protein: CASSQDPGTGTGNTIYF
clone size: NA
V gene: TRBV4-2
J gene: TRBJ1-3
D gene: TRBD1

CDR3 DNA: TGTGCCAGCACCCCACGGGACACAAATAATTCACCCCTCCACTTT
CDR3 protein: CASTPRDTNNSPLHF
clone size: NA
V gene: TRBV28
J gene: TRBJ1-6
D gene: NA

CDR3 DNA: TGTGCCAGCAGTCCCGTGACAGGGAACACTGAAGCTTTCTTT
CDR3 protein: CASSPVTGNTEAFF
clone size: NA
V gene: TRBV27
J gene: TRBJ1-1
D gene: NA

CDR3 DNA: TGTGCCAGCAGGGGGCAAGAGACCCAGTACTTC
CDR3 protein: CASRGQETQYF
clone size: NA
V gene: TRBV2
J gene: TRBJ2-5
D gene: NA

CDR3 DNA: TGCGCCAGCAGGGTCGCGAACACCGGGGAGCTGTTTTTT
CDR3 protein: CASRVANTGELFF
clone size: NA
V gene: TRBV5-1
J gene: TRBJ2-2
D gene: NA

CDR3 DNA: TGCGCCAGCAGCTTGGAAGGAGGGAACACTGAAGCTTTCTTT
CDR3 protein: CASSLEGGNTEAFF
clone size: NA
V gene: TRBV5-1
J gene: TRBJ1-1
D gene: NA

CDR3 DNA: TGTGCCAGCAGGCAGGGACAGCATAATTCACCCCTCCACTTT
CDR3 protein: CASRQGQHNSPLHF
clone size: NA
V gene: TRBV6-5
J gene: TRBJ1-6
D gene: TRBD1

CDR3 DNA: TGTGCCAGCAGACCCACAGGTTACGGCTACGAGCAGTACTTC
CDR3 protein: CASRPTGYGYEQYF
clone size: few
V gene: TRBV28
J gene: TRBJ2-7
D gene: NA

CDR3 DNA: TGTGCCAGTAGTACCCCCGTGGACAGGGCTTTCAGAACATCTATCAATGAGCAGTTCTTC
CDR3 protein: CASSTPVDRAFRTSINEQFF
clone size: NA
V gene: TRBV19
J gene: TRBJ2-1
D gene: TRBD1

CDR3 DNA: TGTGCCAGCAGCCTCCACGGGGGACTCTCTGGAAACACCATATATTTT
CDR3 protein: CASSLHGGLSGNTIYF
clone size: NA
V gene: TRBV9
J gene: TRBJ1-3
D gene: NA

CDR3 DNA: TGTGCCAGCAGTCCTACCGGGACAGCCTACGAGCAGTACTTC
CDR3 protein: CASSPTGTAYEQYF
clone size: few
V gene: TRBV28
J gene: TRBJ2-7
D gene: TRBD1

CDR3 DNA: TGCGCCAGCAGCTTGCTAGCGGGGGAGGGGCTAAATGAGCAGTTCTTC
CDR3 protein: CASSLLAGEGLNEQFF
clone size: once
V gene: TRBV5-1
J gene: TRBJ2-1
D gene: TRBD2

CDR3 DNA: TGTGCCAGCAGTTACGACAGGGGGCTTGGAAACACCATATATTTT
CDR3 protein: CASSYDRGLGNTIYF
clone size: NA
V gene: TRBV6-5
J gene: TRBJ1-3
D gene: TRBD1

CDR3 DNA: TGTGCCAGCAGCTTAAAACTAGCGGGGGCGTTGGATGAGCAGTTCTTC
CDR3 protein: CASSLKLAGALDEQFF
clone size: NA
V gene: TRBV7-7
J gene: TRBJ2-1
D gene: TRBD2

CDR3 DNA: TGTGCCAGCAGCTTGAAGGTAGCGGGGGGGCTAGCAGATACGCAGTATTTT
CDR3 protein: CASSLKVAGGLADTQYF
clone size: once
V gene: TRBV5-6
J gene: TRBJ2-3
D gene: TRBD2

CDR3 DNA: TGCAGCGTTGAACCTGACAGGGGGGGTTCCTACGAGCAGTACTTC
CDR3 protein: CSVEPDRGGSYEQYF
clone size: NA
V gene: TRBV29-1
J gene: TRBJ2-7
D gene: TRBD1

CDR3 DNA: TGTGCCATCAGTGAGTCACAGGGGGCGGAGAAGGCTTTCTTT
CDR3 protein: CAISESQGAEKAFF
clone size: NA
V gene: TRBV10-3
J gene: TRBJ1-1
D gene: TRBD1

CDR3 DNA: TGCGCCAGCAGCGTAGAGGGGGCTTTTACTGAAGCTTTCTTT
CDR3 protein: CASSVEGAFTEAFF
clone size: NA
V gene: TRBV5-1
J gene: TRBJ1-1
D gene: TRBD1

CDR3 DNA: TGTGCCAGCAGTGAGTCGGGGGGGGCGGGGAATGAGCAGTTCTTC
CDR3 protein: CASSESGGAGNEQFF
clone size: NA
V gene: TRBV6-4
J gene: TRBJ2-1
D gene: TRBD2

CDR3 DNA: TGTGCCAGCAGCCAGGGAGGGGGCCCGTACCAAGAGACCCAGTACTTC
CDR3 protein: CASSQGGGPYQETQYF
clone size: NA
V gene: TRBV3-1/TRBV3-2
J gene: TRBJ2-5
D gene: NA

CDR3 DNA: TGTGCCAGCAGGAACGAGCTTCGCACAGATACGCAGTATTTT
CDR3 protein: CASRNELRTDTQYF
clone size: NA
V gene: TRBV6-1
J gene: TRBJ2-3
D gene: NA

CDR3 DNA: TGTGCCAGCAGTCCGACAGGGTCCGAGCAGTACTTC
CDR3 protein: CASSPTGSEQYF
clone size: NA
V gene: TRBV3-1/TRBV3-2
J gene: TRBJ2-7
D gene: TRBD1

CDR3 DNA: TGCAGCGGGCACTCCTCGAACACCGGGGAGCTGTTTTTT
CDR3 protein: CSGHSSNTGELFF
clone size: NA
V gene: TRBV29-1
J gene: TRBJ2-2
D gene: NA

CDR3 DNA: TGTGCTAGTGGTTTGGTACCTAGATGGGCTAGCGGGGGGGCTATATACAATGAGCAGTTCTTC
CDR3 protein: CASGLVPRWASGGAIYNEQFF
clone size: NA
V gene: TRBV12-5
J gene: TRBJ2-1
D gene: TRBD2

CDR3 DNA: TGTGCCAGCAGCTTGGGCGGCGGTGAGCAGTTCTTC
CDR3 protein: CASSLGGGEQFF
clone size: NA
V gene: TRBV5-6
J gene: TRBJ2-1
D gene: NA

CDR3 DNA: TGTGCCAGCAGCGTGGGACAGAGGAATGAAAAACTGTTTTTT
CDR3 protein: CASSVGQRNEKLFF
clone size: NA
V gene: TRBV9
J gene: TRBJ1-4
D gene: TRBD1

CDR3 DNA: TGTGCCTCGACGGGACAGCTGAATTCACCCCTCCACTTT
CDR3 protein: CASTGQLNSPLHF
clone size: NA
V gene: TRBV30
J gene: TRBJ1-6
D gene: TRBD1

CDR3 DNA: TGCAGCGTAGACAGGGGCTGGGACGAGCAGTACTTC
CDR3 protein: CSVDRGWDEQYF
clone size: NA
V gene: TRBV29-1
J gene: TRBJ2-7
D gene: TRBD1

CDR3 DNA: TGTGCCAGCAGCTATCGACAGGGAAACACTGAAGCTTTCTTT
CDR3 protein: CASSYRQGNTEAFF
clone size: few
V gene: TRBV7-8
J gene: TRBJ1-1
D gene: TRBD1

CDR3 DNA: TGCGCCAGCAGCCCCCCGCGAGTAGCAGATACGCAGTATTTT
CDR3 protein: CASSPPRVADTQYF
clone size: NA
V gene: TRBV23-1
J gene: TRBJ2-3
D gene: NA

CDR3 DNA: TGTGCCAGCAGTTTAAGAACAGCCACCGGGGAGCTGTTTTTT
CDR3 protein: CASSLRTATGELFF
clone size: NA
V gene: TRBV27
J gene: TRBJ2-2
D gene: NA

CDR3 DNA: TGTGCCAGCAGCCCGGGACAGGTTCCCGATGAGACCCAGTACTTC
CDR3 protein: CASSPGQVPDETQYF
clone size: NA
V gene: TRBV7-9
J gene: TRBJ2-5
D gene: TRBD1

CDR3 DNA: TGTGCCAGCAGTGAAGGATATGGACAGGGCGTCTATGGCTACACCTTC
CDR3 protein: CASSEGYGQGVYGYTF
clone size: once
V gene: TRBV6-1
J gene: TRBJ1-2
D gene: TRBD1

CDR3 DNA: TGTGCCAGCAGCCAAGTAATTCACGAGCAGTACTTC
CDR3 protein: CASSQVIHEQYF
clone size: NA
V gene: TRBV3-1/TRBV3-2
J gene: TRBJ2-7
D gene: NA

CDR3 DNA: TGTGCCAGCAGCTTTTCCGACAGGGGCACAGATACGCAGTATTTT
CDR3 protein: CASSFSDRGTDTQYF
clone size: NA
V gene: TRBV5-6
J gene: TRBJ2-3
D gene: TRBD1

CDR3 DNA: TGCGCCAGCAGAGCGGGGGCAGAAAACTATGGCTACACCTTC
CDR3 protein: CASRAGAENYGYTF
clone size: NA
V gene: TRBV5-1
J gene: TRBJ1-2
D gene: NA

CDR3 DNA: TGTGCCTGGAGTGTACGAGGACTCACGGGGACCCAGTACTTC
CDR3 protein: CAWSVRGLTGTQYF
clone size: few
V gene: TRBV30
J gene: TRBJ2-5
D gene: NA

CDR3 DNA: TGTGCCAGCAGCGGACAGGGGCAGGGCTACACCTTC
CDR3 protein: CASSGQGQGYTF
clone size: NA
V gene: TRBV5-6
J gene: TRBJ1-2
D gene: TRBD1

CDR3 DNA: TGTGCCAGCAGTGGGTCGGGAGCGGGGGGTTCCTACGAGCAGTACTTC
CDR3 protein: CASSGSGAGGSYEQYF
clone size: NA
V gene: TRBV6-6
J gene: TRBJ2-7
D gene: TRBD2

CDR3 DNA: TGTGCCAGCAGCCAAGACCTCGGAGTAGCCTCTGAGCAGTTCTTC
CDR3 protein: CASSQDLGVASEQFF
clone size: NA
V gene: TRBV4-2
J gene: TRBJ2-1
D gene: NA